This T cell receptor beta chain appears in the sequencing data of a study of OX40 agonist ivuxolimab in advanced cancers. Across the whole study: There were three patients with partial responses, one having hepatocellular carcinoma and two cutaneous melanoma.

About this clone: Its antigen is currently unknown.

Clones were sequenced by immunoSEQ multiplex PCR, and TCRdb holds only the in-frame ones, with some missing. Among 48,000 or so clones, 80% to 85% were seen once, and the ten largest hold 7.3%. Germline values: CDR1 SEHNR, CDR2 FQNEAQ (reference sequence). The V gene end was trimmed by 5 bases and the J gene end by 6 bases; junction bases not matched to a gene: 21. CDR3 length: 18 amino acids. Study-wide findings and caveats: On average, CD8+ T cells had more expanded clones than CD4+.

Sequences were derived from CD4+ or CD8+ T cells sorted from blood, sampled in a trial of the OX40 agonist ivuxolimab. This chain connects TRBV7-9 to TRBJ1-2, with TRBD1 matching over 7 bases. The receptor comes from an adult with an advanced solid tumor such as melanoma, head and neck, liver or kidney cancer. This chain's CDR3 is CASSPDRDRGDGRHGYTF. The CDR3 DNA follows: TGTGCCAGCAGCCCCGACAGGGATAGGGGCGATGGTCGTCATGGCTACACCTTC. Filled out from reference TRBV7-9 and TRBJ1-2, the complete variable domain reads DTGVSQNPRHKITKRGQNVTFRCDPISEHNRLYWYRQTLGQGPEFLTYFQNEAQLEKSRLLSDRFSAERPKGSFSTLEIQRTEQGDSAMYLCASSPDRDRGDGRHGYTFGSGTRLTVV.